A selection of T cell receptor beta chains follows, all from one sample in a study of T-cell reconstitution after alpha-beta-depleted transplantation in children. One entry per CDR3 protein results from TCRdb running MiXCR on the PCR reads. The sample lists 400,000 to 450,000 distinct CDR3 sequences, 43% seen once, with approximately 25% in the top ten. Source: PBMCs, taken before TCRalphabeta/CD19-depleted stem cell transplant. These receptors were collected from a girl under 10 years old with aplastic anemia, due to receive a stem cell transplant. Both conserved end residues are part of each CDR3. A D gene is named only where the DNA matches it firmly. Clone sizes are given selectively: once, few, many, or a class where the clone is expanded.

abundance: .
j_gene: TRBJ1-3
v_gene: TRBV5-1
d_gene: .
CDR3aa: CASSLDRNSGNTIYF
CDR3nt: TGCGCCAGCAGCTTGGACAGAAACTCTGGAAACACCATATATTTT

abundance: many
j_gene: TRBJ2-3
v_gene: TRBV5-1
d_gene: .
CDR3aa: CASSPDPASVSTDTQYF
CDR3nt: TGCGCCAGCAGCCCTGACCCGGCTAGCGTGAGCACAGATACGCAGTATTTT

abundance: few
j_gene: TRBJ2-2
v_gene: TRBV7-3
d_gene: .
CDR3aa: CASSSRGELFF
CDR3nt: TGTGCCAGCAGCTCCAGGGGGGAGCTGTTTTTT

abundance: few
j_gene: TRBJ2-2
v_gene: TRBV6-5
d_gene: TRBD1
CDR3aa: CASSYSGRGRRNTGELFF
CDR3nt: TGTGCCAGCAGTTACAGCGGCAGGGGGCGCCGGAACACCGGGGAGCTGTTTTTT

abundance: .
j_gene: TRBJ2-3
v_gene: TRBV10-3
d_gene: TRBD2
CDR3aa: CAISEPLAGTSALTHLTDTQYF
CDR3nt: TGTGCCATCAGTGAGCCGTTGGCCGGGACTAGCGCTCTTACCCACCTCACAGATACGCAGTATTTT

abundance: .
j_gene: TRBJ2-7
v_gene: TRBV28
d_gene: TRBD1
CDR3aa: CASSLGQGAGYEQYF
CDR3nt: TGTGCCAGCAGTTTGGGACAGGGGGCGGGATACGAGCAGTACTTC

abundance: many
j_gene: TRBJ1-2
v_gene: TRBV13
d_gene: .
CDR3aa: CASSLGRGVSGYTF
CDR3nt: TGTGCCAGCAGCTTAGGCCGGGGGGTTTCTGGCTACACCTTC

abundance: few
j_gene: TRBJ2-5
v_gene: TRBV4-1
d_gene: TRBD2
CDR3aa: CASSQGLAGPLGAQYF
CDR3nt: TGCGCCAGCAGCCAGGGACTAGCGGGCCCACTTGGGGCCCAGTACTTC

abundance: few
j_gene: TRBJ2-3
v_gene: TRBV28
d_gene: .
CDR3aa: CASMRGRHIFTDTQYF
CDR3nt: TGTGCCAGCATGCGGGGACGACATATTTTCACAGATACGCAGTATTTT

abundance: many
j_gene: TRBJ2-7
v_gene: TRBV10-3
d_gene: .
CDR3aa: CAISSGVYEQYF
CDR3nt: TGTGCCATCAGCTCCGGGGTATACGAGCAGTACTTC

abundance: .
j_gene: TRBJ2-2
v_gene: TRBV5-1
d_gene: .
CDR3aa: CASSPRLYQRTNTGELFF
CDR3nt: TGCGCCAGCAGCCCCCGCCTATACCAAAGGACGAACACCGGGGAGCTGTTTTTT

abundance: many
j_gene: TRBJ2-7
v_gene: TRBV20-1
d_gene: TRBD2
CDR3aa: CSASHPGTTYEQYF
CDR3nt: TGCAGTGCTAGCCATCCCGGGACTACCTACGAGCAGTACTTC

abundance: many
j_gene: TRBJ2-7
v_gene: TRBV5-1
d_gene: TRBD2
CDR3aa: CASSRGTSGGPPYEQYF
CDR3nt: TGCGCCAGCAGCCGAGGGACTAGCGGGGGCCCCCCCTACGAGCAGTACTTC

abundance: .
j_gene: TRBJ2-1
v_gene: TRBV20-1
d_gene: .
CDR3aa: CSLLRGTYNEQFF
CDR3nt: TGCAGCCTTTTACGAGGGACCTACAATGAGCAGTTCTTC

abundance: few
j_gene: TRBJ1-2
v_gene: TRBV12-3/TRBV12-4
d_gene: TRBD1
CDR3aa: CASRGRGPDYGYTF
CDR3nt: TGTGCCAGCAGGGGCAGGGGGCCAGACTATGGCTACACCTTC

abundance: once
j_gene: TRBJ2-7
v_gene: TRBV20-1
d_gene: TRBD2
CDR3aa: CSARDPGGSHPYEQYF
CDR3nt: TGCAGTGCTAGAGATCCAGGCGGGAGTCATCCTTACGAGCAGTACTTC

abundance: .
j_gene: TRBJ2-2
v_gene: TRBV7-6
d_gene: .
CDR3aa: CASSHWGATTGELFF
CDR3nt: TGTGCCAGCAGCCACTGGGGGGCGACCACCGGGGAGCTGTTTTTT

abundance: .
j_gene: TRBJ1-1
v_gene: TRBV4-1
d_gene: .
CDR3aa: CASSQDYGGRNTEAFF
CDR3nt: TGCGCCAGCAGCCAAGATTACGGGGGAAGAAACACTGAAGCTTTCTTT

abundance: .
j_gene: TRBJ2-3
v_gene: TRBV27
d_gene: .
CDR3aa: CASSLGDYALSTDTQYF
CDR3nt: TGTGCCAGCAGTTTGGGTGACTACGCCCTGAGCACAGATACGCAGTATTTT

abundance: many
j_gene: TRBJ2-1
v_gene: TRBV20-1
d_gene: TRBD2
CDR3aa: CSARTSQQFF
CDR3nt: TGCAGTGCCCGGACTAGTCAGCAGTTCTTC

abundance: .
j_gene: TRBJ2-1
v_gene: TRBV6-1
d_gene: TRBD2
CDR3aa: CASRRLASSYNEQFF
CDR3nt: TGTGCCAGCAGAAGACTAGCTAGCTCCTACAATGAGCAGTTCTTC

abundance: .
j_gene: TRBJ2-7
v_gene: TRBV27
d_gene: .
CDR3aa: CASSSRLDSSYEQYF
CDR3nt: TGTGCCAGCAGTTCCCGACTAGATAGCTCCTACGAGCAGTACTTC

abundance: once
j_gene: TRBJ2-1
v_gene: TRBV20-1
d_gene: .
CDR3aa: CSARDHGAEGDEQFF
CDR3nt: TGCAGTGCTAGAGATCATGGGGCCGAGGGCGATGAGCAGTTCTTC

abundance: .
j_gene: TRBJ1-5
v_gene: TRBV7-9
d_gene: .
CDR3aa: CASSLSHTQPQHF
CDR3nt: TGTGCCAGCAGCTTATCCCATACCCAGCCCCAGCATTTT

abundance: many
j_gene: TRBJ1-5
v_gene: TRBV20-1
d_gene: .
CDR3aa: CSALITGYNQPQHF
CDR3nt: TGCAGTGCTCTGATAACAGGATACAATCAGCCCCAGCATTTT

abundance: .
j_gene: TRBJ1-2
v_gene: TRBV5-1
d_gene: .
CDR3aa: CASSTTSGAKGYTF
CDR3nt: TGCGCCAGCAGCACGACGTCGGGGGCGAAAGGCTACACCTTC

abundance: few
j_gene: TRBJ2-3
v_gene: TRBV4-1
d_gene: .
CDR3aa: CASSQEPDRFTDTQYF
CDR3nt: TGCGCCAGCAGCCAAGAACCCGACAGGTTTACAGATACGCAGTATTTT

abundance: .
j_gene: TRBJ2-3
v_gene: TRBV20-1
d_gene: .
CDR3aa: CSARDHLGNRDRGTDTQYF
CDR3nt: TGCAGTGCTAGAGATCACCTAGGGAATAGGGACCGCGGCACAGATACGCAGTATTTT

abundance: .
j_gene: TRBJ1-2
v_gene: TRBV7-8
d_gene: .
CDR3aa: CASSGGLIRYGYTF
CDR3nt: TGTGCCAGCAGCGGGGGACTTATTAGATATGGCTACACCTTC

abundance: .
j_gene: TRBJ1-1
v_gene: TRBV28
d_gene: .
CDR3aa: CASRTRAGAFF
CDR3nt: TGTGCCAGCAGGACTAGGGCGGGCGCTTTCTTT